The 8 T cell receptor beta chains in this list originate from one sample, sequenced in a study of graft-versus-host responses after intestinal transplantation. Their cognate antigens are unknown. TCRdb's table, derived via immunoSEQ multiplex PCR, lists solely in-frame clones and lacks some. The sample includes approximately 88,000 clones, about nine tenths of them seen just once. This sample comprised unstimulated CD4+ T cells sorted from spleen or lymph node cells, obtained before intestinal transplant. Receptor source: a human donor who received an intestinal transplant.

Regarding this clone: Compared with germline, one end of the junction differs, possibly owing to a read error. The V gene is TRBV7-7, the J gene TRBJ2-5; perhaps TRBD1 as D (6 bases). CDR1 is SSHAT, CDR2 FNYEAQ, per germline (reference sequence). The CDR3 is made up of 12 amino acids. The CDR3 sequence: CASSLDRETQYF. CDR3 in DNA: TGTGCTAGCAGCCTGGACAGAGAGACCCAGTACTTC.

This clone was picked up a small number of times. The CDR3 DNA reads TGTGCCAGCAGCCCTAGGGGACAGCGAACCTACGAGCAGTACTTC. Its protein product is CASSPRGQRTYEQYF. The rearrangement uses TRBV7-9 and TRBJ2-7; 7 bases are a match to TRBD1. Germline V gene sequence: CDR1 SEHNR, CDR2 FQNEAQ (reference sequence). This CDR3 spans 15 amino acids. Germline trimming cut 5 bases from V and 2 bases from J; bases unmatched to any gene: 9.

There are a few counts of this clone. The chain employs TRBV2 and TRBJ1-5, with D uncertain. This CDR3 has 14 residues. The V gene lost 1 base and the J gene lost 2 bases, with 6 bases spanning the gap. Germline V gene lookup returns CDR1 SNHLY and CDR2 FYNNEI. CDR3 residues: CASSEGGGNQPQHF. CDR3 coding DNA: TGTGCCAGCAGTGAAGGAGGAGGCAATCAGCCCCAGCATTTT.

This sequence joins TRBV5-1 and TRBJ2-1, with 8 bases lining up with TRBD2. Trimming removed 0 bases from V and 9 bases from J; junction bases left unmatched: 5. This CDR3 has 14 residues. Germline-derived CDR1 and CDR2 are SGHRS and YFSETQ. CDR3 amino acids: CASSLGSGTVEQFF. The CDR3 DNA sequence: TGCGCCAGCAGCTTGGGTAGCGGGACCGTTGAGCAGTTCTTC.

This clone was counted only a few times. The genes are TRBV5-6 and TRBJ1-5; no definite D call. The CDR3 has 12 residues. Trimming left V 2 bases short and J 10 bases short, with 10 bases between. From germline, CDR1 is SGHDT and CDR2 YYEEEE. The CDR3 loop is CASSFLRGPQHF. DNA for the CDR3: TGTGCCAGCAGCTTTTTACGGGGACCCCAGCATTTT.

The rearrangement links TRBV5-1 to TRBJ2-4; TRBD2 matches at 12 bases. This CDR3 contains 13 residues. The germline CDR1 and CDR2 sequences are SGHRS and YFSETQ. Trimming cost V 7 bases and J 15 bases; bases outside gene matches: 11. For the CDR3, the DNA is TGCGCCAGCCCTGGGCTAGCGGGGGGGCGGGGGTACTTC. This sequence encodes CASPGLAGGRGYF. Full variable domain (rest looked up from reference TRBV5-1 and TRBJ2-4): KAGVTQTPRYLIKTRGQQVTLSCSPISGHRSVSWYQQTPGQGLQFLFEYFSETQRNKGNFPGRFSGRQFSNSRSEMNVSTLELGDSALYLCASPGLAGGRGYFGAGTRLSVL.

DNA for the CDR3: TGTGCCAGCAGCCAAGGCGAGACTAGCGGGGTCCCAGATACGCAGTATTTT. Its protein product is CASSQGETSGVPDTQYF. V usage is TRBV4-2 and J usage is TRBJ2-3, with 11 nucleotides matching TRBD2. The CDR3 loop spans 17 amino acids. Unmatched junction bases numbered 7, after V lost 1 base and J lost 4 bases. In germline, CDR1 is LGHNA, CDR2 YNFKEQ.

The chain employs TRBV5-6 and TRBJ2-7, with D perhaps TRBD1 (6 bases). V gave up 3 bases and J gave up 5 bases, with 15 bases separating them. The germline gives CDR1 SGHDT, CDR2 YYEEEE. The CDR3 loop spans 14 amino acids. The DNA of the CDR3 is TGTGCCAGCAGCTGGCAACAGGGTACCAACGAGCAGTACTTC. This translates into CASSWQQGTNEQYF.